A selection of T cell receptor beta chains follows, all from one sample in a study of blood T cell repertoires in COVID-19. Libraries were prepared by immunoSEQ multiplex PCR; TCRdb keeps only in-frame clonotypes and omits some of them. Altogether 80,000 or so clones are present, about four fifths being singletons, with the ten largest covering under 45%. The source material was peripheral blood. The origin of the receptors is a woman in her seventies with acute or convalescent COVID-19. The CDR3 runs from the conserved cysteine through the conserved F or W. A D gene is named only where the DNA matches it firmly. Expanded clones get a size class; other rows say once, few or many, or leave the size out.

j_gene | d_gene | abundance | v_gene | CDR3nt | CDR3aa
TRBJ1-3 | NA | NA | TRBV30 | TGTGCCTGGAGTTCCACGCCGCGGGTGAACTCTGGAAACACCATATATTTT | CAWSSTPRVNSGNTIYF
TRBJ2-1 | TRBD2 | NA | TRBV7-9 | TGTGCCAGCAGCTCGCCCAAGCGGGGCTCCTACAATGAGCAGTTCTTC | CASSSPKRGSYNEQFF
TRBJ1-2 | TRBD1 | NA | TRBV3-1/TRBV3-2 | TGTGCCAGCAGCCAAGCCACGACAGGGGGCGCTTTCCGCTACACCTTC | CASSQATTGGAFRYTF
TRBJ2-7 | NA | NA | TRBV11-1 | TGTGCCAGCAGCACTAGACAGGCCAGAGGGGAGCAGTACTTC | CASSTRQARGEQYF
TRBJ2-1 | NA | NA | TRBV3-1/TRBV3-2 | TGTGCCAGCAGCGTCGTAGTCGGTGAGCAGTTCTTC | CASSVVVGEQFF
TRBJ1-1 | NA | NA | TRBV18 | TGTGCCAGCTCACCCAAAAGGGGGAACACTGAAGCTTTCTTT | CASSPKRGNTEAFF
TRBJ1-5 | NA | NA | TRBV6-6 | TGTGCCAGCAGTTACTTAAATCAGCCCCAGCATTTT | CASSYLNQPQHF
TRBJ1-2 | NA | NA | TRBV29-1 | TGCAGCGTTGAAGATCCGGGGGGCTACACCTTC | CSVEDPGGYTF
TRBJ2-7 | TRBD1 | NA | TRBV18 | TGTGCCAGCTCACCCTTACCGGGACAGGGGGTCTCAAGCGAGCAGTACTTC | CASSPLPGQGVSSEQYF
TRBJ2-1 | TRBD2 | NA | TRBV10-2 | TGCGCCAGCTTGGGTTGGGCTAGCGGGATTCGAGATGAGCAGTTCTTC | CASLGWASGIRDEQFF
TRBJ2-7 | TRBD1 | NA | TRBV28 | TGTGCCAGCAGCATGACAGGGGGCCCGTTTACTCCCTCCTACGAGCAGTACTTC | CASSMTGGPFTPSYEQYF
TRBJ1-6 | NA | NA | TRBV19 | TGTGCCAGTAGAACCCCTTGGGGCAATTCACCCCTCCACTTT | CASRTPWGNSPLHF
TRBJ2-1 | NA | NA | TRBV7-2 | TGTGCCAGCAGCTTAGTCGGGTACGCTAGCTCCAGGCGCAATGAGCAGTTCTTC | CASSLVGYASSRRNEQFF
TRBJ1-1 | NA | once | TRBV5-5 | TGTGCCAGCAGCCCGGACACGAACACTGAAGCTTTCTTT | CASSPDTNTEAFF
TRBJ2-5 | TRBD2 | once | TRBV11-2 | TGTGCCAGCAGCACTAGACTAGCGGGAGTGGGGGAGACCCAGTACTTC | CASSTRLAGVGETQYF
TRBJ1-2 | TRBD1 | NA | TRBV2 | TGTGCCAGCAGTGCTAGGACAGGGATGGGGATCTATGGCTACACCTTC | CASSARTGMGIYGYTF
TRBJ1-5 | NA | few | TRBV7-4 | TGTGCCAGCAGCTTACAGGGCAATCAGCCCCAGCATTTT | CASSLQGNQPQHF
TRBJ2-5 | TRBD1 | once | TRBV7-9 | TGTGCCAGCAGCCCGGAACCGGGACAGGGGCCAGAGACCCAGTACTTC | CASSPEPGQGPETQYF
TRBJ1-2 | NA | NA | TRBV15 | TGTGCCACCAGCAGATCAGGGTTTACAAACTATGGCTACACCTTC | CATSRSGFTNYGYTF
TRBJ2-2 | NA | NA | TRBV30 | TGTGCCTGGAGTGTACCCGGAGCGACCATATTAGGGGGTACCGGGGAGCTGTTTTTT | CAWSVPGATILGGTGELFF
TRBJ2-6 | NA | NA | TRBV30 | TGTGCCTGGAGTTCAAAAAGCCAGGGCCAAGGCTCTGGGGCCAACGTCCTGACTTTC | CAWSSKSQGQGSGANVLTF
TRBJ2-7 | TRBD1 | NA | TRBV5-4 | TGTGCCAGCAGCCCCGGACAGGACAACGCCGAGCAGTACTTC | CASSPGQDNAEQYF
TRBJ1-5 | NA | NA | TRBV3-1/TRBV3-2 | TGTGCCAGCCGACTGCATCACGAAAGCAATCAGCCCCAGCATTTT | CASRLHHESNQPQHF
TRBJ2-2 | TRBD2 | NA | TRBV13 | TGTGCCAGCAGCTTCCAAGCGGGAGGGAACGCCGGGGAGCTGTTTTTT | CASSFQAGGNAGELFF
TRBJ1-1 | NA | once | TRBV7-3 | TGTGCCAGCAGCCGCCAGGGAGGGGGCACTGAAGCTTTCTTT | CASSRQGGGTEAFF
TRBJ2-1 | NA | few | TRBV5-1 | TGCGCCAGCAGCTTCGGATCAGGGATGGGAGGGGGTGAGCAGTTCTTC | CASSFGSGMGGGEQFF
TRBJ1-5 | NA | NA | TRBV6-4 | TGTGCCAGCAGCCCGGGGAGAGGCAGCAATCAGCCCCAGCATTTT | CASSPGRGSNQPQHF
TRBJ1-5 | NA | once | TRBV6-5 | TGTGCCAGTAGGCTGGGGGGGGATCAGCCCCAGCATTTT | CASRLGGDQPQHF
TRBJ2-1 | NA | NA | TRBV7-2 | TGTGCCAGCAGCTTAAACTCGTACAATGAGCAGTTCTTC | CASSLNSYNEQFF
TRBJ1-2 | NA | NA | TRBV20-1 | TGCAGTGCTAGCGACACACGGGGGGTAACCTTC | CSASDTRGVTF
TRBJ2-3 | NA | NA | TRBV10-1 | TGCGCCAGCAGTGACGGAGGGCAAAGGCATACGCAGTATTTT | CASSDGGQRHTQYF
TRBJ1-1 | TRBD1 | NA | TRBV12-3/TRBV12-4 | TGTGCCAGCAGGGACAGGGGGAACACTGAAGCTTTCTTT | CASRDRGNTEAFF
TRBJ2-5 | NA | NA | TRBV6-6 | TGTGCCAGCAATAGACAGGATGGAGAGACCCAGTACTTC | CASNRQDGETQYF
TRBJ2-7 | NA | NA | TRBV6-6 | TGTGCCAGCAGTTCCCTCCGGTGGTACGAGCAGTACTTC | CASSSLRWYEQYF
TRBJ1-6 | NA | once | TRBV18 | TGTGCCAGCTCACTGGACAGTGCCTCCTATAATTCACCCCTCCACTTT | CASSLDSASYNSPLHF
TRBJ2-3 | NA | NA | TRBV5-4 | TGTGCCAGCAGCTTGGATCGGGTGGGAGCCACAGATACGCAGTATTTT | CASSLDRVGATDTQYF
TRBJ2-1 | TRBD2 | NA | TRBV3-1/TRBV3-2 | TGTGCCAGCAGCCAGGGCGGGGGAATGGGGCAGTTCTTC | CASSQGGGMGQFF
TRBJ1-1 | NA | NA | TRBV30 | TGTGCCTGGAGTGACCGGGACACTGAAGCTTTCTTT | CAWSDRDTEAFF
TRBJ1-1 | NA | many | TRBV7-9 | TGTGCCAGCAGCTTAGCGCGTGCGAACACTGAAGCTTTCTTT | CASSLARANTEAFF
TRBJ2-1 | TRBD2 | few | TRBV29-1 | TGCAGCGTCCGACTTAGCGGGACAGAGCAGTTCTTC | CSVRLSGTEQFF
TRBJ2-7 | TRBD1 | once | TRBV19 | TGTGCCAGTAGTATGACAGGGGCCTCCTACGAGCAGTACTTC | CASSMTGASYEQYF
TRBJ2-7 | NA | NA | TRBV11-2 | TGTGCCAGCAGCTCCGGAGTAGGCAGGGGTTACGAGCAGTACTTC | CASSSGVGRGYEQYF
TRBJ2-5 | TRBD2 | NA | TRBV6-5 | TGTGCCAGCAGCCCAGCGGGGGAGGTTTTGTCCCAGTACTTC | CASSPAGEVLSQYF
TRBJ2-1 | TRBD2 | NA | TRBV24-1 | TGTGCCACCAGTGATTGGGGAGGGAATGAGCAGTTCTTC | CATSDWGGNEQFF
TRBJ2-2 | NA | NA | TRBV19 | TGTGCCAGTAGTATCGTGAGGTTCAGCACCGGGGAGCTGTTTTTT | CASSIVRFSTGELFF
TRBJ1-6 | NA | few | TRBV5-1 | TGCGCCAGCAGAAAGGACAGATCAAGTTCACCCCTCCACTTT | CASRKDRSSSPLHF
TRBJ1-6 | TRBD1 | NA | TRBV30 | TGTGCCTGGAGAGTCCGGGACAGACGTAATTCACCCCTCCACTTT | CAWRVRDRRNSPLHF
TRBJ2-7 | NA | NA | TRBV19 | TGTGCCACCAATAACTGGGGGGACTACGAGCAGTACTTC | CATNNWGDYEQYF
TRBJ1-6 | NA | NA | TRBV19 | TGTGCCAGTAGTATGGCTGATAATTCACCCCTCCACTTT | CASSMADNSPLHF
TRBJ1-5 | NA | NA | TRBV9 | TGTGCCAGCAGCGTATACCCCCCCCATATAACAGGATTCAAGAGCAATCAGCCCCAGCATTTT | CASSVYPPHITGFKSNQPQHF
TRBJ2-7 | NA | once | TRBV10-3 | TGTGCCATCAGTGAGTATGAGGACTCCTACGAGCAGTACTTC | CAISEYEDSYEQYF
TRBJ2-7 | NA | NA | TRBV4-1 | TGCGCCAGCAGCCAAGATTGGCCAGGGTCCTCCTACGAGCAGTACTTC | CASSQDWPGSSYEQYF
TRBJ1-6 | TRBD1 | NA | TRBV3-1/TRBV3-2 | TGTGCCAGCAGCCGCAAGGGGGCTTTTGGCGATTCACCCCTCCACTTT | CASSRKGAFGDSPLHF
TRBJ2-3 | NA | NA | TRBV4-2 | TGTGCCAGCAGCCACGAATTCGGCAGGGGTGATACGCAGTATTTT | CASSHEFGRGDTQYF
TRBJ2-1 | NA | NA | TRBV10-2 | TGCGCCAGCAGGTCGTTGGGGGAGGAGGCCTACAATGAGCAGTTCTTC | CASRSLGEEAYNEQFF